This T cell receptor (beta chain) was identified in a study of cytotoxic CD8 clonotypes in ibrutinib-treated CLL. Between the trimmed V and J ends, which lost 2 bases and 8 bases, there was a span of 13 bases. The germline V gene encodes CDR1 MNHNS and CDR2 SASEGT. The CDR3 covers 14 residues. Some clones are missing from TCRdb's copy, which holds only in-frame ones; the method was immunoSEQ multiplex PCR. The sample contains nearly 100,000 clones, 70% to 85% of which appear only once. This clone appeared once. The sequenced sample was PBMCs, obtained after 12 months of ibrutinib treatment. This chain joins TRBV6-1 and TRBJ2-1; D is possibly TRBD1 (5 bases). The sequence came from a human donor with chronic lymphocytic leukemia. In nucleotides, the CDR3 is TGTGCCAGCAGTGAACGGGTCAGGGCCTATGAGCAGTTCTTC. Amino acids: CASSERVRAYEQFF.